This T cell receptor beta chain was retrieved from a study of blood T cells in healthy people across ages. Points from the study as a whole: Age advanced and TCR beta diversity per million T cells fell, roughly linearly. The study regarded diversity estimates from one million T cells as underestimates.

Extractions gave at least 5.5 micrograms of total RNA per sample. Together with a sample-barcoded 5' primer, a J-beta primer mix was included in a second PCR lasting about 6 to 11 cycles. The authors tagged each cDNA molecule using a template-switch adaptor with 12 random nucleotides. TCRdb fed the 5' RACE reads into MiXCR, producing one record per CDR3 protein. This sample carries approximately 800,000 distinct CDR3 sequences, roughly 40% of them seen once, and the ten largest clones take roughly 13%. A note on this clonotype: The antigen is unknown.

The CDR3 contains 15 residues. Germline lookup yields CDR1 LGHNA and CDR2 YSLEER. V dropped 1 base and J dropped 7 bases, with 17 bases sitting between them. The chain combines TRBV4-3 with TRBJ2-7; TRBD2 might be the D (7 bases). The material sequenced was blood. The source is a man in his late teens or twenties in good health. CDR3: CASSQVGGPGNEQYF. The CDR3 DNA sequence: TGCGCCAGCAGCCAAGTGGGGGGGCCGGGCAATGAGCAGTACTTC.